This entry lists 19 T cell receptor beta chains sequenced from one sample in a study of OX40 agonist ivuxolimab in advanced cancers. Profiled with immunoSEQ multiplex PCR; TCRdb holds only in-frame clones, not every one. This sample carries around 55,000 clones, around 77% of them seen once, and the ten largest clones take 5.5% to 7%. The sample in question was CD4+ or CD8+ T cells sorted from blood, obtained in a trial of the OX40 agonist ivuxolimab. All receptors derive from an adult with an advanced solid tumor such as melanoma, head and neck, liver or kidney cancer.

V and J are TRBV18 and TRBJ1-2, with TRBD1 matching over 8 bases. In germline, CDR1 is KGHSH, CDR2 LQKENI. The V and J ends lost 1 base and 4 bases, in that order; junction bases with no gene match: 17. The CDR3 has 19 amino acids. The chain's CDR3 is CASSPRLGPGTGVFYGYTF. In nucleotides, the CDR3 is TGTGCCAGCTCACCACGGTTGGGGCCCGGGACAGGCGTATTCTATGGCTACACCTTC.

V usage is TRBV4-1 and J usage is TRBJ1-4; D unresolved. Trimming pared 5 bases from V and 7 bases from J, leaving 11 bases between. The CDR3 spans 13 residues. Germline V gene sequence: CDR1 MGHRA, CDR2 YSYEKL. The CDR3 loop is CASSAGRGEKLFF. CDR3 DNA sequence: TGCGCCAGCAGCGCCGGCCGGGGTGAAAAACTGTTTTTT.

The chain has TRBV6-1 and TRBJ1-2; 9 positions agree with TRBD1. Germline values: CDR1 MNHNS, CDR2 SASEGT. CDR3 length: 15 amino acids. V was clipped by 3 bases and J by 8 bases; unmatched bases: 10. Written as DNA, the CDR3 is TGTGCCAGCAGTGAGCCTCCGGGACAGGGACGCGGCTACACCTTC. Translating it yields CASSEPPGQGRGYTF.

This chain connects TRBV23-1 to TRBJ2-7; maybe TRBD2 (6 bases). TRBV23-1 is identified as an open reading frame with a role that is uncertain. Between the trimmed V and J ends, which lost 0 bases and 7 bases, there was a span of 16 bases. The CDR3 is 15 residues long. Written as DNA, the CDR3 is TGCGCCAGCAGTCAATCGTGGGGGGTGTGCCGGGAGCAGTACTTC. It yields the protein CASSQSWGVCREQYF.

This clone was detected a few times. The chain combines TRBV11-2 with TRBJ1-4, with 7 bases that match TRBD1. Germline V gene data show CDR1 as SGHAT and CDR2 as FQNNGV. V dropped 5 bases and J dropped 3; count of bases not matched to a gene: 6. CDR3 length: 15 amino acids. CDR3 sequence: CASSRNRGSNEKLFF. CDR3 DNA: TGTGCCAGCAGCCGGAACAGGGGCTCTAATGAAAAACTGTTTTTT.

This chain uses TRBV4-1 with TRBJ2-7; 9 nucleotides line up with TRBD2. Germline CDR1 reads MGHRA; CDR2 reads YSYEKL. The CDR3 extends over 16 amino acids. V lost 0 bases and J lost 5; bases outside the gene matches: 8. The CDR3: CASSQDRTSASNEQYF. CDR3 bases: TGCGCCAGCAGCCAAGATCGGACTAGCGCCAGCAACGAGCAGTACTTC.

The chain employs TRBV28 and TRBJ2-1; the D is unclear. The CDR3 is 18 residues long. Looked up from germline, CDR1 is MDHEN and CDR2 is SYDVKM. The ends were cut back, 9 bases at V and 0 bases at J, with 24 bases in the middle. The CDR3 loop reads CASVSGSFIKSSYNEQFF. Here the CDR3 DNA reads TGTGCCAGTGTCTCCGGCAGTTTCATTAAAAGCTCCTACAATGAGCAGTTCTTC.

The CDR3 nucleotides are TGCAGCGTTGCGGCAGGACGGCAAGAGACCCAGTACTTC. Translated: CSVAAGRQETQYF. The J gene is TRBJ2-5, the V gene TRBV29-1; D is ambiguous. V lost 4 bases, J lost 2 bases, and 11 bases lay in between. Germline V CDR1 and CDR2: SQVTM, ANQGSEA. This CDR3 has 13 amino acids.

This clone showed up just a few times. The chain couples TRBV6-6 to TRBJ2-7; D might be TRBD2 (6 bases). Germline V gives CDR1 MNHNY, CDR2 SVGAGI (reference sequence). The CDR3 covers 12 residues. V was shortened by 6 bases and J by 6 bases, with 12 bases between the two germline ends. The CDR3: CASSLLGGEQYF. Here the CDR3 DNA reads TGTGCCAGCAGCCTACTCGGGGGCGAGCAGTACTTC.

Turning to this clone: Germline and junction disagree at one end, which may indicate a read error. The rearrangement joins TRBV5-6 to TRBJ2-2; TRBD1 is a possible D gene (5 bases). The CDR3 contains 15 residues. Germline assignment: CDR1 SGHDT and CDR2 YYEEEE. The CDR3 DNA follows: TGTGCCAGCACCTTGGGGTTAGGGGATTCCGGGGAGCTGTTTTTT. As protein: CASTLGLGDSGELFF.

The V call is TRBV10-3, the J call TRBJ2-7, with unresolved D. V lost 0 bases and J lost 3, with 6 bases in between. The V gene's germline CDR1 is ENHRY and CDR2 SYGVKD. The CDR3 runs 13 residues. Here the CDR3 reads CAISESGSYEQYF. CDR3 in DNA: TGTGCCATCAGTGAGTCTGGTAGCTACGAGCAGTACTTC.

The V call is TRBV6-1, the J call TRBJ1-1; D ambiguous. The V gene's germline CDR1 is MNHNS and CDR2 SASEGT. V shed 5 bases and J shed 1 base, with 11 bases lying between them. This CDR3 has 14 residues. This CDR3 is CASSPGPWNTEAFF. As DNA, the CDR3 is TGTGCCAGCAGTCCGGGCCCCTGGAACACTGAAGCTTTCTTT.

The CDR3 loop reads CAWFGGGSTEAFF. CDR3 in DNA: TGTGCCTGGTTTGGGGGCGGTAGCACTGAAGCTTTCTTT. This rearrangement joins TRBV30 to TRBJ1-1; tentative D call: TRBD1 (6 bases). This CDR3 is 13 amino acids long. V lost 5 bases and J 4 bases, leaving 14 bases between the germline ends. Germline loops: CDR1 GTSNPN, CDR2 SVGIG (reference sequence).

The chain carries TRBV2 and TRBJ1-2, with D unresolved. This CDR3 has 13 amino acids. The V end was cut by 2 bases, the J end by 7 bases, with 11 bases between. CDR1 and CDR2 from the germline V gene are SNHLY and FYNNEI. CDR3 in DNA: TGTGCCAGCAGTGAATTTACAGTACGTGGCTACACCTTC. It specifies CASSEFTVRGYTF.

The chain uses TRBV10-3 and TRBJ2-7; 9 nucleotides align to TRBD2. V trimming: 0 bases; J trimming: 4 bases; junction bases outside the gene matches: 4. The CDR3 consists of 15 residues. CDR1 is ENHRY, CDR2 SYGVKD, per germline. The CDR3, as DNA: TGTGCCATCAGTGAGTCCCTAGCGGGGAAGTACGAGCAGTACTTC. It yields the protein CAISESLAGKYEQYF.

The chain combines TRBV18 with TRBJ2-2; D is tentatively TRBD1 or TRBD2 (5 bases each). This CDR3 is 14 amino acids long. The germline CDR1 and CDR2 sequences are KGHSH and LQKENI. Trimming stripped 4 bases from V and 6 bases from J, with 12 bases between. CDR3 sequence: CASSLNRDPGELFF. CDR3 DNA: TGTGCCAGCTCACTAAACCGGGACCCCGGGGAGCTGTTTTTT.

The chain employs TRBV11-2 and TRBJ1-1; D might be TRBD1 (5 bases). The CDR3 covers 13 residues. CDR1 and CDR2 (germline): SGHAT, FQNNGV. With 3 bases removed from V and 4 bases from J, the gap between germline ends came to 9 bases. As DNA, the CDR3 is TGTGCCAGCAGCTTGGGGCAGGCCACTGAAGCTTTCTTT. Translation: CASSLGQATEAFF.

The V call is TRBV10-2, the J call TRBJ1-5; the D is unclear. Germline CDR1 reads WSHSY; CDR2 reads SAAADI. V gave up 1 base and J gave up 0 bases, with 10 bases separating them. The CDR3 is 16 amino acids. The CDR3 here is CASSEFSSNSNQPQHF. The CDR3 bases are TGCGCCAGCAGTGAGTTTTCGTCCAATAGCAATCAGCCCCAGCATTTT.

V gene TRBV2 combines with J gene TRBJ1-2; D is unclear. V was pared by 0 bases and J by 7 bases, with 12 bases between. Germline CDR1 and CDR2: SNHLY and FYNNEI. This CDR3 is 14 amino acids long. The CDR3 DNA is TGTGCCAGCAGTGAAGCGCTAGTTGGACTTGGCTACACCTTC. Translation gives CASSEALVGLGYTF.